A single TCR beta chain is shown here with its context. Antigen: not known. A sample-barcoded 5' primer and a J-beta primer mix were used in a second PCR of about 6 to 12 cycles. TCRdb recomputed calls from the 5' RACE reads with MiXCR, one row per CDR3 protein. The sample lists 1.2 million to 1.5 million distinct CDR3 sequences, approximately 42% occurring once. Healthy Caucasians from Russia aged about 6 to 100 served as donors. Samples each had at least 5 micrograms of total RNA extracted. This specimen comes from a study of blood T cells in healthy people across ages. Findings and caveats of the study: Naive and antigen-experienced cells could not be conclusively compared, given unsorted PBMCs.

Unmatched junction bases numbered 10, after V lost 1 base and J lost 5 bases. The CDR3 runs 16 residues. This sequence was found in a woman aged 18-30 years in good health. The sample was blood. The rearrangement uses TRBV12-3 or TRBV12-4 and TRBJ1-1, with TRBD1 matching 7 bases. CDR3 region: CASSLGLTGRGTEAFF. As DNA, the CDR3 is TGTGCCAGCAGTTTAGGGTTGACAGGGAGGGGGACTGAAGCTTTCTTT.